Presented here are 8 T cell receptor beta chains from one specimen sequenced in a study of T-cell memory formation after mild COVID-19. TCRdb re-analysed the 5' RACE reads in MiXCR, keeping a single row per CDR3 protein. The data show about 210,000 distinct CDR3 sequences, over 9.5% seen once. The sequenced sample was PBMCs or a T cell subset sorted from them (not recorded which). All receptors derive from a man in his late teens or twenties who had mild COVID-19 (a few samples of this study predate the infection). Cell type and time point are not known.

This clonotype has at least ten counts. The genes are TRBV29-1 and TRBJ1-1; D ambiguous. From germline, CDR1 is SQVTM and CDR2 ANQGSEA. Trimming shortened V by 0 bases and J by 0 bases, and 5 bases separated the two germline ends. The CDR3 extends over 13 amino acids. The CDR3 DNA sequence: TGCAGCGTTGAAGATGGCGTGAACACTGAAGCTTTCTTT. Amino acids: CSVEDGVNTEAFF.

The chain combines TRBV28 with TRBJ1-6; D perhaps matches TRBD1 (6 bases). V lost 4 bases and J lost 4, with 8 bases in between. CDR3 length: 14 amino acids. Germline V lookup: CDR1 MDHEN, CDR2 SYDVKM. CDR3 amino acids: CASSSQGYNSPLHF. The CDR3 bases are TGTGCCAGCAGTTCGCAGGGGTATAATTCACCCCTCCACTTT.

V usage is TRBV29-1 and J usage is TRBJ1-2; no definite D call. V lost 4 bases and J lost 5, with 11 bases in between. CDR1 is SQVTM, CDR2 ANQGSEA, per germline. This CDR3 is 12 amino acids long. The CDR3, as DNA: TGCAGCGTTGTCCCTGGCGTGTATGGCTACACCTTC. Protein product: CSVVPGVYGYTF.

The rearrangement links TRBV11-2 to TRBJ1-2; no definite D call. Germline values: CDR1 SGHAT, CDR2 FQNNGV. The CDR3 totals 11 residues. The V and J ends lost 5 bases and 8 bases respectively, with 9 bases between them. Written as DNA, the CDR3 is TGTGCCAGCAGCCGGCGGTACGGCTACACCTTC. Translation: CASSRRYGYTF.

Many counts were recorded for this clonotype. The genes are TRBV4-3 and TRBJ2-5; 8 bases line up with TRBD1. This CDR3 is 14 amino acids long. CDR1 LGHNA and CDR2 YSLEER come from the germline V gene. Trimming at V came to 2 bases and at J to 9 bases, leaving 8 bases not matched to a gene. CDR3 sequence: CASSQSRTGPAQYF. The CDR3, as DNA: TGCGCCAGCAGCCAAAGTCGGACAGGGCCGGCCCAGTACTTC.

The chain combines TRBV12-3 or TRBV12-4 with TRBJ2-7, with D uncertain. Deletions cut 3 bases from V and 6 bases from J, with 12 bases between. There are 13 residues in the CDR3. The CDR3 nucleotides are TGTGCCAGCAGTTTCGGGTCTGGTGGCGAGCAGTACGTC. Residues: CASSFGSGGEQYV.

V gene TRBV6-5 combines with J gene TRBJ2-1; TRBD2 aligns across 8 bases. The V and J ends lost 8 bases and 7 bases, in that order; junction bases with no gene match: 7. Germline-derived CDR1 and CDR2 are MNHEY and SVGAGI. The CDR3 has 13 amino acids. For the CDR3, the DNA is TGTGCCAGCCGGGAGGGAGGGATTAATGAGCAGTTCTTC. This sequence encodes CASREGGINEQFF.

This clonotype was recorded a few times. This chain connects TRBV27 to TRBJ2-2; D gene ambiguous. The CDR3 spans 12 residues. Germline V gene lookup returns CDR1 MNHEY and CDR2 SMNVEV (reference sequence). V shed 2 bases and J shed 8 bases, with 6 bases lying between them. The CDR3 DNA sequence: TGTGCCAGCAGTTTACCCTTTGGGGAGCTGTTTTTT. Amino acids: CASSLPFGELFF.